The 23 T cell receptor beta chains below come from one sample, sequenced in a study of blood T cell repertoires in COVID-19 (dated by TCRdb to 2018 to 2020). Library preparation employed the immunoSEQ multiplex PCR assay. Entries here come from immuneACCESS through TCRdb and include only in-frame sequences with V and J called. Some clones fail to appear in such tables; in the studies checked, an unresolved V gene covers under half of the shortfall, and the cause of the remainder is unknown. For this sample the table gives 250,000 to 300,000 clones, of which roughly 85% were detected only once. 5.1% of the sample is taken by the ten largest. Sample: peripheral blood. These receptors were collected from a man aged 45-65 years with active or convalescent COVID-19.

This clone was seen a few times. V usage is TRBV9 and J usage is TRBJ1-6; TRBD1 aligns across 7 bases. The CDR3 has 15 residues. Germline CDR1 and CDR2: SGDLS and YYNGEE. V was clipped by 0 bases and J by 7 bases; unmatched bases: 4. CDR3 sequence (DNA): TGTGCCAGCAGCGTAGGTCTGGGACAGAATTCACCCCTCCACTTT. Protein product: CASSVGLGQNSPLHF. The full variable domain, rest sourced from reference TRBV9 and TRBJ1-6, is DSGVTQTPKHLITATGQRVTLRCSPRSGDLSVYWYQQSLDQGLQFLIQYYNGEERAKGNILERFSAQQFPDLHSELNLSSLELGDSALYFCASSVGLGQNSPLHFGNGTRLTVT.

This clone is a singleton in its sample. V and J are TRBV4-1 and TRBJ2-3, with D possibly TRBD2 on 7 matching bases. Per the germline V gene, CDR1 is MGHRA and CDR2 is YSYEKL. V gave up 6 bases and J gave up 0 bases, with 16 bases separating them. This CDR3 is built from 16 residues. The CDR3 region is CASSPLGGVSTDTQYF. The CDR3, as DNA: TGCGCCAGCAGTCCCTTAGGGGGGGTTAGCACAGATACGCAGTATTTT.

This clone was counted once. V gene TRBV6-5 combines with J gene TRBJ2-7; tentatively, D is TRBD1 (6 bases). Germline CDR1 and CDR2: MNHEY and SVGAGI. V lost 0 bases and J lost 0, with 12 bases in between. The CDR3 is 16 residues long. The DNA of the CDR3 is TGTGCCAGCAGTTACTCGCACAGGGCGAGCTCCTACGAGCAGTACTTC. Translation: CASSYSHRASSYEQYF.

There are a few counts of this clone. J is TRBJ1-6 and V is TRBV9, with 7 positions matching TRBD1. Germline CDR1 SGDLS, CDR2 YYNGEE. V shed 2 bases, J shed 7 bases, and the junction held 3 bases outside the gene matches. This CDR3 is built from 14 residues. The CDR3 sequence: CASSVRGENSPLHF. The CDR3 region has the DNA TGTGCCAGCAGCGTCAGGGGGGAGAATTCACCCCTCCACTTT.

The rearrangement links TRBV5-4 to TRBJ2-7, with 12 bases lining up with TRBD2. This CDR3 has 15 amino acids. The germline V gene has CDR1 SGHNT and CDR2 YYREEE (reference sequence). V gave up 5 bases and J gave up 2 bases; unmatched junction bases: 5. The CDR3 here is CASSYLAGGPYEQYF. In DNA form, the CDR3 reads TGTGCCAGCAGTTACCTAGCGGGAGGGCCCTACGAGCAGTACTTC. Variable domain in full (rest from reference TRBV5-4 and TRBJ2-7): ETGVTQSPTHLIKTRGQQVTLRCSSQSGHNTVSWYQQALGQGPQFIFQYYREEENGRGNFPPRFSGLQFPNYSSELNVNALELDDSALYLCASSYLAGGPYEQYFGPGTRLTVT.

The J gene is TRBJ1-1, the V gene TRBV5-6; D is uncertain. CDR1 is SGHDT, CDR2 YYEEEE, per germline. V was clipped by 2 bases and J by 4 bases, with 18 bases between them. The CDR3 has 16 amino acids. CDR3 in DNA: TGTGCCAGCAGCTTTTCCGTACATGAGGTCGGCACTGAAGCTTTCTTT. This translates into CASSFSVHEVGTEAFF.

In this sample, this clone turned up a few times. This rearrangement joins TRBV3-1 (or the pseudogene TRBV3-2) to TRBJ1-1; D unresolved. V lost 1 base, J lost 0 bases, and 3 bases lay in between. This CDR3 has 13 amino acids. Per the germline V gene, CDR1 is LGHDT and CDR2 is YNNKEL (reference sequence). The CDR3 sequence: CASSQVVNTEAFF. For the CDR3, the DNA is TGTGCCAGCAGCCAAGTCGTGAACACTGAAGCTTTCTTT.

V and J are TRBV3-1 (or the pseudogene TRBV3-2) and TRBJ2-1, with 9 bases fitting TRBD1. The J segment lost 7 bases and the V segment lost 6 bases, leaving 13 bases of the junction unmatched. Germline V gene lookup returns CDR1 LGHDT and CDR2 YNNKEL (reference sequence). This CDR3 is built from 16 residues. CDR3 bases: TGTGCCAGCAGTCCACGCGCGGGACAGGGTCGAAATGAGCAGTTCTTC. Translation gives CASSPRAGQGRNEQFF.

The chain has TRBV9 and TRBJ2-1, with 11 bases identical to TRBD2. The V segment lost 1 base and the J segment 0 bases; nucleotides outside the gene matches: 6. CDR1 is SGDLS and CDR2 is YYNGEE in the germline V gene. The CDR3 length is 18 residues. CDR3 residues: CASSVTTTSGSSYNEQFF. The CDR3 DNA follows: TGTGCCAGCAGCGTAACAACCACTAGCGGGAGCTCCTACAATGAGCAGTTCTTC. The whole variable domain, remainder taken from reference TRBV9 and TRBJ2-1, is DSGVTQTPKHLITATGQRVTLRCSPRSGDLSVYWYQQSLDQGLQFLIQYYNGEERAKGNILERFSAQQFPDLHSELNLSSLELGDSALYFCASSVTTTSGSSYNEQFFGPGTRLTVL.

The V call is TRBV4-3, the J call TRBJ2-5; TRBD2 is a possible D gene (6 bases). The CDR3 extends over 16 amino acids. V was trimmed by 4 bases and J by 2 bases, leaving 17 bases between them. Per germline, CDR1 LGHNA and CDR2 YSLEER. In nucleotides, the CDR3 is TGCGCCAGCAGCCTAGGACAAAGCGGGCTTCAAGAGACCCAGTACTTC. It translates to CASSLGQSGLQETQYF.

This clone was observed at least ten times. The chain employs TRBV12-2 and TRBJ2-7; TRBD2 was called by the table and not checked on the DNA. TRBV12-2 is flagged as a pseudogene. This CDR3 region has 12 residues. The CDR3 protein is CASRLGVGEQYF. CDR3 bases: TGTGCAAGTCGCCTCGGGGTTGGCGAGCAGTACTTC.

The chain is built from TRBV14 and TRBJ2-1, with TRBD2 matching over 14 bases. Trimming took 4 bases from V and 4 from J; bases not matched to a gene: 6. In germline, CDR1 is SGHDN, CDR2 FVKESK. This CDR3 spans 17 amino acids. CDR3 residues: CASSPTSGRAGYNEQFF. Written as DNA, the CDR3 is TGTGCCAGCAGCCCGACTAGCGGGAGGGCCGGATACAATGAGCAGTTCTTC.

The chain uses TRBV11-3 and TRBJ2-5, with 13 bases lining up with TRBD2. Germline-derived CDR1 and CDR2 are SGHNT and YENEEA. This CDR3 is built from 17 residues. V lost 5 bases, J lost 5 bases, and 11 bases stayed unmatched. For the CDR3, the DNA is TGTGCCAGCAGCCAAGGACTAGCGGGAGTTGGAGGGGAGACCCAGTACTTC. Translation gives CASSQGLAGVGGETQYF.

The chain has TRBV4-1 and TRBJ2-7; possible D gene TRBD2, 5 bases. The germline V gene has CDR1 MGHRA and CDR2 YSYEKL. CDR3 length equals 14 residues. The germline V and J ends were trimmed by 4 bases and 0 bases, with 10 bases remaining between them. For the CDR3, the DNA is TGCGCCAGCAGCCGGGAGATCGGCTCCTACGAGCAGTACTTC. Amino acid sequence: CASSREIGSYEQYF.

The DNA of the CDR3 is TGTGCCATCGGAAGGGAGTGGAACACCGGGGAGCTGTTTTTT. The encoded protein is CAIGREWNTGELFF. The chain is built from TRBV10-3 and TRBJ2-2, with a weak D call TRBD2 (5 bases). Germline V gene data show CDR1 as ENHRY and CDR2 as SYGVKD. This CDR3 comprises 14 residues. Trimming pared 8 bases from V and 1 base from J, leaving 11 bases between.

This clone has a single count. The chain combines TRBV19 with TRBJ2-7; 7 nucleotides line up with TRBD1. CDR1 is LNHDA and CDR2 is SQIVND in the germline V gene (reference sequence). CDR3 length: 12 amino acids. V trimming: 3 bases; J trimming: 4 bases; junction bases outside the gene matches: 0. The CDR3 spells CASSMGQYEQYF. The CDR3 nucleotides read TGTGCCAGTAGTATGGGACAGTACGAGCAGTACTTC.

V is TRBV5-1 and J is TRBJ1-6, with TRBD1 identical over 10 bases. Germline-derived CDR1 and CDR2 are SGHRS and YFSETQ. The V gene end was trimmed by 4 bases and the J gene end by 5 bases; junction bases not matched to a gene: 6. There are 16 residues in the CDR3. The CDR3 sequence: CASSARDRGDNSPLHF. DNA for the CDR3: TGCGCCAGCAGCGCCCGGGACAGGGGCGATAATTCACCCCTCCACTTT.

The gene calls are TRBV5-4 and TRBJ1-4, with 7 bases lining up with TRBD1. Germline CDR1 and CDR2: SGHNT and YYREEE (reference sequence). There are 14 residues in the CDR3. Trimming cost V 2 bases and J 6 bases; bases outside gene matches: 4. The CDR3 sequence is CASSLKTGHEKLFF. The CDR3 coding sequence is TGTGCCAGCAGCTTAAAGACAGGGCATGAAAAACTGTTTTTT.

This clone was observed a few times. This CDR3 is CASSMGPSPDTQYF. DNA for the CDR3: TGTGCCAGTAGTATGGGCCCTAGCCCAGATACGCAGTATTTT. The chain combines TRBV19 with TRBJ2-3; a possible D gene is TRBD2 (5 bases). This CDR3 is 14 amino acids long. CDR1 is LNHDA, CDR2 SQIVND, per germline (reference sequence). V gave up 3 bases and J gave up 4 bases, with 11 bases separating them.

V usage is TRBV6-1 and J usage is TRBJ2-7; 9 nucleotides match TRBD2. The CDR3 loop spans 15 amino acids. Germline loops: CDR1 MNHNS, CDR2 SASEGT. Trimming at V came to 3 bases and at J to 7 bases, leaving 10 bases not matched to a gene. The CDR3 coding sequence is TGTGCCAGCAGTGATGGCGGCGGGAGGGTCGGGGAGCAGTACTTC. Its protein product is CASSDGGGRVGEQYF.

The chain recombines TRBV5-6 with TRBJ2-7; TRBD1 agrees at 7 bases. In germline, CDR1 is SGHDT, CDR2 YYEEEE. The CDR3 length is 14 residues. J gave up 5 bases and V 3 bases, and 8 bases lay outside the gene matches. This CDR3 is CASSWRGRGNEQYF. In nucleotides, the CDR3 is TGTGCCAGCAGCTGGCGCGGCAGGGGGAACGAGCAGTACTTC.

Here the CDR3 DNA reads TGTGCCAGCAGCTTTGCAGGGTCTGAGCAGTTCTTC. This sequence encodes CASSFAGSEQFF. The chain employs TRBV7-3 and TRBJ2-1, with D possibly being TRBD1 (5 bases). The CDR3 covers 12 residues. Germline V gene data show CDR1 as SGHTA and CDR2 as FQGTGA. The V end was cut by 3 bases, the J end by 9 bases, with 9 bases between.

This rearrangement joins TRBV7-3 to TRBJ2-1, with D uncertain. Trimming cost V 0 bases and J 3 bases, with 3 bases left between them. This CDR3 comprises 13 residues. Germline V gene sequence: CDR1 SGHTA, CDR2 FQGTGA. The DNA for the CDR3 is TGTGCCAGCAGCTTAACCATCTACAATGAGCAGTTCTTC. Its protein is CASSLTIYNEQFF.